The sequence of this T cell receptor (beta chain) was determined in a study of blood T cell repertoires in COVID-19. This CDR3 contains 16 residues. Deletions cut 4 bases from V and 1 base from J, with 18 bases between. Germline CDR1 SGHKS, CDR2 YYEKEE (reference sequence). Those enrolled, adults aged roughly 18 to 100 years, came from around 25 US areas. A COVID-19 case was met by exposed participants within 2 weeks before study entry. In the original processing: From reference gene primer amplification, estimates of nucleated cell counts were derived. Libraries were prepared by immunoSEQ multiplex PCR; TCRdb keeps only in-frame clonotypes and omits some of them. Clone size and the V and J calls come from that table; the DNA yielded D and trimming. The sample holds about 180,000 clones; around 80% are singletons and the top ten take roughly 14%.

This TCR derives from a man in his sixties who had been exposed to COVID-19. The chain links TRBV5-5 to TRBJ2-7, with D maybe TRBD1 (6 bases). The material sequenced was PBMCs or T cells enriched from blood (not recorded which). The CDR3 DNA follows: TGTGCCAGCAGCCACCTGACAGGTGCTACTTCCTACGAGCAGTACTTC. Translated, it gives CASSHLTGATSYEQYF.